The 12 T cell receptor beta chains below come from one sample, sequenced in a study of blood T cell repertoires in COVID-19. Repertoires were generated with immunoSEQ multiplex PCR, while TCRdb's copy carries only in-frame clones and drops some. The profile shows fewer than 450,000 clones, roughly 88% of them singletons. The sequenced sample was peripheral blood. All receptors derive from a woman aged 45-60 years with COVID-19, enrolled during active disease.

The chain is built from TRBV7-9 and TRBJ1-2; a possible D gene is TRBD1 (5 bases). The germline CDR1 and CDR2 sequences are SEHNR and FQNEAQ (reference sequence). The CDR3 covers 14 residues. Trimming cost V 3 bases and J 4 bases, with 12 bases left between them. CDR3 DNA sequence: TGTGCCAGCAGCTTTAGGGAGGGGCCCTATGGCTACACCTTC. Translating gives CASSFREGPYGYTF.

The V gene is TRBV3-1 (or the pseudogene TRBV3-2), the J gene TRBJ1-1; D not certain. Germline CDR1 is LGHDT and CDR2 is YNNKEL (reference sequence). The length of the CDR3 is 17 residues. Deletions cut 2 bases from V and 0 bases from J, with 16 bases between. CDR3 sequence (DNA): TGTGCCAGCAGCCAAAGCAACGGTCTCCGAATGAACACTGAAGCTTTCTTT. Amino acid sequence: CASSQSNGLRMNTEAFF.

The chain combines TRBV19 with TRBJ2-2; D might be TRBD1 (5 bases). This CDR3 has 13 amino acids. V was trimmed by 7 bases and J by 7 bases, leaving 13 bases between them. Per the germline V gene, CDR1 is LNHDA and CDR2 is SQIVND (reference sequence). The DNA for the CDR3 is TGTGCCAGTACTTCAGGGTTTGGCGGGGAGCTGTTTTTT. This gives the protein CASTSGFGGELFF. Using reference TRBV19 and TRBJ2-2 for the parts outside the CDR3, the full variable domain is DGGITQSPKYLFRKEGQNVTLSCEQNLNHDAMYWYRQDPGQGLRLIYYSQIVNDFQKGDIAEGYSVSREKKESFPLTVTSAQKNPTAFYLCASTSGFGGELFFGEGSRLTVL.

CDR3 DNA: TGTGCCAGCAGCACGACCCAGACAAAAAACATTCAGTACTTC. Translated, it gives CASSTTQTKNIQYF. The rearrangement uses TRBV21-1 and TRBJ2-4; the D segment call TRBD1 is taken from the table without a DNA check. TRBV21-1 is designated a pseudogene. The CDR3 spans 14 residues.

This clone came up once. V is TRBV14 and J is TRBJ1-4, with TRBD1 matching 8 bases. The CDR3 is 14 amino acids. The germline gives CDR1 SGHDN, CDR2 FVKESK. With 5 bases clipped from V and 8 bases from J, the junction kept 7 bases outside the gene matches. CDR3 DNA sequence: TGTGCCAGCAGCTCCGGGACAGGTACCGAAAAACTGTTTTTT. Protein product: CASSSGTGTEKLFF.

This clone was counted between two and nine times. The chain combines TRBV24-1 with TRBJ1-5, with 7 positions matching TRBD1. The trim removed 7 bases at V and 3 bases at J, leaving 2 bases unmatched. Germline loops: CDR1 KGHDR, CDR2 SFDVKD. The CDR3 covers 13 residues. This CDR3 is CATREGANQPQHF. CDR3 nucleotides: TGTGCCACCAGGGAGGGGGCCAATCAGCCCCAGCATTTT.

This chain connects TRBV13 to TRBJ2-3, with TRBD2 matching 7 bases. V shed 5 bases and J 4 bases; nucleotides not matched to a gene: 15. The CDR3 covers 17 residues. Germline V CDR1 and CDR2: PRHDT, FYEKMQ (reference sequence). In nucleotides, the CDR3 is TGTGCCAGCAGCCTTGGGGGGGGAAGATTCAGCGCAGATACGCAGTATTTT. Protein: CASSLGGGRFSADTQYF.

The chain couples TRBV27 to TRBJ2-1; 12 nucleotides agree with TRBD2. With V trimmed by 2 bases and J by 8 bases, 7 bases remained unmatched. The germline gives CDR1 MNHEY, CDR2 SMNVEV (reference sequence). The CDR3 loop spans 16 amino acids. CDR3 residues: CASSLTLAGGRDEQFF. The CDR3 DNA reads TGTGCCAGCAGTTTAACACTAGCGGGGGGTAGGGATGAGCAGTTCTTC.

In this sample, this clone turned up once. The chain couples TRBV18 to TRBJ1-4; D is uncertain. Trimming took 6 bases from V and 4 from J, leaving 15 bases between them. Germline CDR1 and CDR2: KGHSH and LQKENI. There are 15 residues in the CDR3. The CDR3 DNA follows: TGTGCCAGCTCCCTGGCCGCAGGAGGTAATGAAAAACTGTTTTTT. Translated: CASSLAAGGNEKLFF.

This chain connects TRBV13 to TRBJ1-1, with D hard to call. V lost 4 bases and J 1 base, leaving 16 bases between the germline ends. The CDR3 length is 16 residues. From germline, CDR1 is PRHDT and CDR2 FYEKMQ (reference sequence). This chain's CDR3 is CASSSSLGGQNTEAFF. The CDR3 DNA sequence: TGTGCCAGCAGCTCTTCTTTGGGTGGGCAGAACACTGAAGCTTTCTTT.

V and J are TRBV7-9 and TRBJ2-6, with TRBD2 matching over 7 bases. V trimming: 8 bases; J trimming: 0 bases; junction bases outside the gene matches: 7. CDR3 size: 16 residues. Per germline, CDR1 SEHNR and CDR2 FQNEAQ (reference sequence). CDR3 DNA: TGTGCCAGCCAGACTAGCAATCTCTCTGGGGCCAACGTCCTGACTTTC. Its translation: CASQTSNLSGANVLTF. Variable domain in full (rest from reference TRBV7-9 and TRBJ2-6): DTGVSQNPRHKITKRGQNVTFRCDPISEHNRLYWYRQTLGQGPEFLTYFQNEAQLEKSRLLSDRFSAERPKGSFSTLEIQRTEQGDSAMYLCASQTSNLSGANVLTFGAGSRLTVL.

The chain has TRBV6-2 or TRBV6-3 and TRBJ2-7; D might be TRBD2 (5 bases). Trimming stripped 6 bases from V and 7 bases from J, with 19 bases between. The CDR3 is 14 amino acids. Germline V gene data show CDR1 as MNHEY and CDR2 as SVGEGT. CDR3 amino acids: CASSFPGPTGEQYF. CDR3 in DNA: TGTGCCAGCAGCTTTCCGGGCCCCACGGGGGAGCAGTACTTC.